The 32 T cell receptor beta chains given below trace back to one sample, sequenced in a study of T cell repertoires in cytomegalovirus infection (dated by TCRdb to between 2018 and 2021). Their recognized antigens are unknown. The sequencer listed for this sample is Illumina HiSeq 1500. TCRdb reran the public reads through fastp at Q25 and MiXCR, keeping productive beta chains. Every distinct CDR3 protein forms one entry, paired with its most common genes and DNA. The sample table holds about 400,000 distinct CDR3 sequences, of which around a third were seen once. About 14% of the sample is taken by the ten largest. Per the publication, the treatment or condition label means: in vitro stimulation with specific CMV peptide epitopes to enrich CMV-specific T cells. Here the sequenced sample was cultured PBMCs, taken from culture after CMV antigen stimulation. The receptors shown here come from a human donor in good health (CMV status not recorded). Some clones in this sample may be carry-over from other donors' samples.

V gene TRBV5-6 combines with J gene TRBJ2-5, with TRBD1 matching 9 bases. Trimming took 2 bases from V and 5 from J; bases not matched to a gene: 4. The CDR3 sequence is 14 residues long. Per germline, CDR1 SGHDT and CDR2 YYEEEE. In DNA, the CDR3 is TGTGCCAGCAGCTTCGGGACAGGGACGGAGACCCAGTACTTC. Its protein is CASSFGTGTETQYF.

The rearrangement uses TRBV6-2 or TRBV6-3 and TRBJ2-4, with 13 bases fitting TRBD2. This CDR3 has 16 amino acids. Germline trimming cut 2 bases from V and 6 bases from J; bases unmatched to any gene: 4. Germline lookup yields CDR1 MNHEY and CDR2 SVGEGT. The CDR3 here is CASSYAGLAGRNIQYF. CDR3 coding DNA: TGTGCCAGCAGTTACGCGGGACTAGCGGGGCGAAACATTCAGTACTTC.

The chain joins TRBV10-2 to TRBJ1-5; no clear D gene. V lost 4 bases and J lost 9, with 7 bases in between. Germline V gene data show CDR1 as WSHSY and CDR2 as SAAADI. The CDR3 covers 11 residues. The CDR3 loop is CASSGVGPQHF. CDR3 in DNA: TGCGCCAGCAGTGGAGTTGGGCCCCAGCATTTT.

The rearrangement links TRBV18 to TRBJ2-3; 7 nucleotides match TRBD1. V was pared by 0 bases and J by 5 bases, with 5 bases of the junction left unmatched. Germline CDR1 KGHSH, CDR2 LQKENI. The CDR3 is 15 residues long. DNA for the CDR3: TGTGCCAGCTCACCACCACAGGGGAGTGGAGATACGCAGTATTTT. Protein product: CASSPPQGSGDTQYF.

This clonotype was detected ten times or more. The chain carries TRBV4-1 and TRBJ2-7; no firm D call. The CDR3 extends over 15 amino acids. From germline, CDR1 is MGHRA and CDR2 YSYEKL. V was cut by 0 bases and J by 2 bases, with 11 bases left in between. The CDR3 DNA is TGCGCCAGCAGCCAAGAGGTGGAATCCCCCTACGAGCAGTACTTC. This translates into CASSQEVESPYEQYF.

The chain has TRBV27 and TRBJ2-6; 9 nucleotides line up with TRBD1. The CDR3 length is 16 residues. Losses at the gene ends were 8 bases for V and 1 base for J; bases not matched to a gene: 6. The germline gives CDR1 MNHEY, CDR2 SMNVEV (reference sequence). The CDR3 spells CASGLTGGSGANVLTF. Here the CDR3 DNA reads TGTGCCAGCGGCTTGACAGGGGGGTCTGGGGCCAACGTCCTGACTTTC. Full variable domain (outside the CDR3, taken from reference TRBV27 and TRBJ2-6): EAQVTQNPRYLITVTGKKLTVTCSQNMNHEYMSWYRQDPGLGLRQIYYSMNVEVTDKGDVPEGYKVSRKEKRNFPLILESPSPNQTSLYFCASGLTGGSGANVLTFGAGSRLTVL.

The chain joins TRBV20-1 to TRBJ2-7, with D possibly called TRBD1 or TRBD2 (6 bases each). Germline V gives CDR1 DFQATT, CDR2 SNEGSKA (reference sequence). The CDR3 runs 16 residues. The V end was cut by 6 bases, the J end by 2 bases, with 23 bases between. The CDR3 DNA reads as TGCAGTGCCGCTGGGTTTCCGGGGGCACCTCCCTACGAGCAGTACTTC. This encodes CSAAGFPGAPPYEQYF.

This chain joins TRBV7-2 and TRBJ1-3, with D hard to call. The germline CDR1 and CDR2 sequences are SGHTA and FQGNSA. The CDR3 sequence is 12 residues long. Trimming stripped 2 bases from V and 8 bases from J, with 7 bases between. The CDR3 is CASSLQSYTIYF. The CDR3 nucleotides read TGTGCCAGCAGCTTACAGTCCTACACCATATATTTT.

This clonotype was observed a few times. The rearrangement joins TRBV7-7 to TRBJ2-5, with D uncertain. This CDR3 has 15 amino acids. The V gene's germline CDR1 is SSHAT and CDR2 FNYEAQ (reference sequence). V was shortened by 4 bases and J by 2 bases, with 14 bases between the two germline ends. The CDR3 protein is CASSSSGAYQETQYF. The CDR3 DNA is TGTGCCAGCAGCTCATCGGGCGCGTATCAAGAGACCCAGTACTTC.

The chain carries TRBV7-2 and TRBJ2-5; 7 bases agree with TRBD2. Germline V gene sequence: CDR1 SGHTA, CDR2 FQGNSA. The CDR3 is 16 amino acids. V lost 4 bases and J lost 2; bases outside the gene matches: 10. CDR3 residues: CASSYFAGVGQETQYF. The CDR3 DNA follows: TGTGCCAGCAGCTACTTTGCGGGAGTTGGGCAAGAGACCCAGTACTTC.

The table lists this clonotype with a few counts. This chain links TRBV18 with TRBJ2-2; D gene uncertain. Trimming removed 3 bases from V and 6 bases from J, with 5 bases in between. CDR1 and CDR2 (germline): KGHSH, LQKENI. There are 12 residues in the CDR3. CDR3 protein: CASSPFSGELFF. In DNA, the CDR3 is TGTGCCAGCTCACCCTTTTCCGGGGAGCTGTTTTTT.

The CDR3 region is CANRWGGVTQYF. The CDR3 region has the DNA TGTGCCAACCGGTGGGGGGGGGTGACCCAGTACTTC. This chain uses TRBV27 with TRBJ2-5, with 7 nucleotides matching TRBD2. Germline values: CDR1 MNHEY, CDR2 SMNVEV (reference sequence). This CDR3 spans 12 amino acids. V was clipped by 10 bases and J by 7 bases; unmatched bases: 9.

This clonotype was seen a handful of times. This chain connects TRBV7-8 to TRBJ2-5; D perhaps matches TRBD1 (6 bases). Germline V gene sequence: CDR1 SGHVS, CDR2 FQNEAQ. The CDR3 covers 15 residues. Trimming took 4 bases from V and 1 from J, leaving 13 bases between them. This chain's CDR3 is CASSYSRGFQETQYF. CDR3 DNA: TGTGCCAGCAGCTATAGCAGGGGTTTCCAAGAGACCCAGTACTTC.

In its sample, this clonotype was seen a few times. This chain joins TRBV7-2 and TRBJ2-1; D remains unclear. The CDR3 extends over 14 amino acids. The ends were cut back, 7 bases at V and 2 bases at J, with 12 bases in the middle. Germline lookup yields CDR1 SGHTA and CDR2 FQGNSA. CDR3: CASTADPTYNEQFF. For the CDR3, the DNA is TGTGCCAGCACCGCCGACCCAACCTACAATGAGCAGTTCTTC.

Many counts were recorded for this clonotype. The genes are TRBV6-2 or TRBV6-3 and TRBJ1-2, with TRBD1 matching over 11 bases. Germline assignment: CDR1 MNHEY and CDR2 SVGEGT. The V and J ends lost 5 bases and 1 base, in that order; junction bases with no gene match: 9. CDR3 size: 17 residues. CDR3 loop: CASSTRDRGILNYGYTF. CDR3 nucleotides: TGTGCCAGCAGTACCCGGGACAGGGGGATACTTAACTATGGCTACACCTTC.

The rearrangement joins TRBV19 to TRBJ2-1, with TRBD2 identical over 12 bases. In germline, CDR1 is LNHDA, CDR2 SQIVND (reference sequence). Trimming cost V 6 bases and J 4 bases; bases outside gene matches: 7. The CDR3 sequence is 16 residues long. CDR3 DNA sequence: TGTGCCAGTAGGGATAATCTAGCGGGAGGGTACAATGAGCAGTTCTTC. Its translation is CASRDNLAGGYNEQFF.

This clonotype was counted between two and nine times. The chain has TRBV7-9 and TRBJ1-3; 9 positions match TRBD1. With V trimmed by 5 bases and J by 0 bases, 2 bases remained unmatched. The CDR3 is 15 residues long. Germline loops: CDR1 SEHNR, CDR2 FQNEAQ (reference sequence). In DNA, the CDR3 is TGTGCCAGCAGCACGGACAGGGGCTCTGGAAACACCATATATTTT. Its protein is CASSTDRGSGNTIYF.

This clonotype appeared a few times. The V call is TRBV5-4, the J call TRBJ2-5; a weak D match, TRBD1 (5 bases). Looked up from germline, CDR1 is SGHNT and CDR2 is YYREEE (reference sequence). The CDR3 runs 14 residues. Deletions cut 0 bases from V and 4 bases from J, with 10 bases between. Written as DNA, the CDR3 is TGTGCCAGCAGCTTGGGAGACAGACTAGAGACCCAGTACTTC. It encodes CASSLGDRLETQYF.

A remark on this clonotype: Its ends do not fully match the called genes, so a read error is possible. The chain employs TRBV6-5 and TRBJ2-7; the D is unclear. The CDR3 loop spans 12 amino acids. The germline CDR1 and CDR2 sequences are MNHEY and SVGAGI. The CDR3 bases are TGTGCCAGCATGACCGTCTCCTACGTGCAGTACTTC. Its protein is CASMTVSYVQYF.

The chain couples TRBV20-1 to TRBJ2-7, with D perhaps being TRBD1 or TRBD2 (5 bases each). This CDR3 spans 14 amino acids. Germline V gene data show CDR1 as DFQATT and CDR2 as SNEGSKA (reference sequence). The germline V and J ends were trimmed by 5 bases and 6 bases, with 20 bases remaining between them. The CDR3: CSARPGPTFSEQYF. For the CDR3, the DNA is TGCAGTGCTCGACCGGGACCGACCTTTTCCGAGCAGTACTTC.

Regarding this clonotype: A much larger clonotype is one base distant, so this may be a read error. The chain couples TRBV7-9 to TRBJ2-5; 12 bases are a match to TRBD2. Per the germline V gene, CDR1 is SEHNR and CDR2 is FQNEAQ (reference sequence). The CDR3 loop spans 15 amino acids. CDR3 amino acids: CVSSFGLAGRETQYF. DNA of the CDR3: TGTGTCAGCAGCTTCGGACTAGCGGGAAGGGAGACCCAGTACTTC.

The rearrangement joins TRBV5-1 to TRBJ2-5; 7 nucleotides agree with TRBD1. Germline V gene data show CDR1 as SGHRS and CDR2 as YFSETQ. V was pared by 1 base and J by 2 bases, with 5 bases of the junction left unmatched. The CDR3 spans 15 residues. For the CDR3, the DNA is TGCGCCAGCAGCTTGTCCCGACAGGGACAAGAGACCCAGTACTTC. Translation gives CASSLSRQGQETQYF.

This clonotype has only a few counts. CDR3 residues: CASSLALRGAYEQFF. Written as DNA, the CDR3 is TGTGCCAGCAGCTTAGCGCTAAGAGGGGCGTATGAGCAGTTCTTC. The rearrangement uses TRBV7-6 and TRBJ2-1, with D perhaps given as TRBD1 or TRBD2 (5 bases each). The CDR3 covers 15 residues. The V gene lost 0 bases and the J gene lost 8 bases, with 14 bases spanning the gap. Per the germline V gene, CDR1 is SGHVS and CDR2 is FNYEAQ. The full variable domain, in which reference TRBV7-6 and TRBJ2-1 provide the parts outside the CDR3, is GAGVSQSPRYKVTKRGQDVALRCDPISGHVSLYWYRQALGQGPEFLTYFNYEAQQDKSGLPNDRFSAERPEGSISTLTIQRTEQRDSAMYRCASSLALRGAYEQFFGPGTRLTVL.

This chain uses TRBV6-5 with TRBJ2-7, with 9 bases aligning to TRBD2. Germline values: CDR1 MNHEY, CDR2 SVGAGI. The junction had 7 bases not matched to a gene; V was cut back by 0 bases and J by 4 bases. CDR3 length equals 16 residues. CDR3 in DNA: TGTGCCAGCAGTTACTCTGCCCTAGCGGGAATTTACGAGCAGTACTTC. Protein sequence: CASSYSALAGIYEQYF.

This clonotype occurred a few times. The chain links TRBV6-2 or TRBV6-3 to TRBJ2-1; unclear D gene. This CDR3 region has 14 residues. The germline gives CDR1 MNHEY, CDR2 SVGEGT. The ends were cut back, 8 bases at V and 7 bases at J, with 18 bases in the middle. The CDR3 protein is CASHWSGVGNEQFF. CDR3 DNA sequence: TGTGCCAGCCACTGGTCCGGAGTGGGGAATGAGCAGTTCTTC.

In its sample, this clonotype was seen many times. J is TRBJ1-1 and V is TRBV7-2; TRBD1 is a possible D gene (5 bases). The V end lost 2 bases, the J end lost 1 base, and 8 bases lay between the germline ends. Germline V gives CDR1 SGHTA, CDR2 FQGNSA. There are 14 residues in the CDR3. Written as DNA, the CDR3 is TGTGCCAGCAGCTTACTGGGGACGAACACTGAAGCTTTCTTT. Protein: CASSLLGTNTEAFF.

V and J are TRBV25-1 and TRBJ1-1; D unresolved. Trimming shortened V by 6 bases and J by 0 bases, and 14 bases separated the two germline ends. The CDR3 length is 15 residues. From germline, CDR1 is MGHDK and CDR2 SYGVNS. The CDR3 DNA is TGTGCCAGCAGGAAGAACAGCCCTATGAACACTGAAGCTTTCTTT. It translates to CASRKNSPMNTEAFF.

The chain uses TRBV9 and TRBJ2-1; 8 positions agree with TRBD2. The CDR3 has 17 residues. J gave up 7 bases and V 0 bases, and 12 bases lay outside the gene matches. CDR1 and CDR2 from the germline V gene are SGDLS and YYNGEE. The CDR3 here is CASSVDPPGGPRNEQFF. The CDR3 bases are TGTGCCAGCAGCGTAGATCCCCCGGGAGGGCCCCGGAATGAGCAGTTCTTC.

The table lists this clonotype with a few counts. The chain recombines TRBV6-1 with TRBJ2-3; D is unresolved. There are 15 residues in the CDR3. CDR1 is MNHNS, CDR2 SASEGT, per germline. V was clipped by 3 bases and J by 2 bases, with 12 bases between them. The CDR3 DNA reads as TGTGCCAGCAGTGAGTTCCCTAGACCCACAGATACGCAGTATTTT. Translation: CASSEFPRPTDTQYF.

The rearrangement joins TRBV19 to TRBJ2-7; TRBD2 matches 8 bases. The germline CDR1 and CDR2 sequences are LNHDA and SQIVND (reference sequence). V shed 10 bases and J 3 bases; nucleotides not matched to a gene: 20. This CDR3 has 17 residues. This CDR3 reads CAINRSSAGGASYEQYF. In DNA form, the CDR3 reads TGTGCCATTAATAGAAGTTCCGCGGGAGGAGCTAGCTACGAGCAGTACTTC.

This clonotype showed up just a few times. CDR3 sequence reads: CASRSFRVGQTAFF. The CDR3 nucleotides read TGTGCCAGCAGGTCGTTCAGGGTGGGACAGACAGCTTTCTTT. J is TRBJ1-1 and V is TRBV28; 7 nucleotides match TRBD1. The CDR3 is made up of 14 amino acids. CDR1 and CDR2 (germline): MDHEN, SYDVKM. V shed 6 bases, J shed 10 bases, and the junction held 14 bases outside the gene matches.

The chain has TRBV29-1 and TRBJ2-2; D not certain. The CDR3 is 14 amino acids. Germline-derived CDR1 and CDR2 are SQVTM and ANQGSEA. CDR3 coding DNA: TGCAGTATCTTAGGCAAGACGAACACCGGGGAGCTGTTTTTT. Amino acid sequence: CSILGKTNTGELFF.